The rows below give T cell receptor beta chains drawn from one sample of a study of Graves' ophthalmopathy and Graves' hyperthyroidism. TCRdb reprocessed the multiplex PCR reads with MiXCR, giving one entry per CDR3 protein. This sample has just over 400,000 distinct CDR3 sequences, with under 25% found just once. The sequencing input was peripheral blood. These receptors were obtained from a young woman with stable Graves' hyperthyroidism. CDR3s include the opening cysteine and the closing phenylalanine or tryptophan. A D gene is named only where the DNA matches it firmly. Expanded clones are given a class, and other clones once, few, many or no size at all.

D gene,clone size,V gene,J gene,CDR3 protein,CDR3 DNA
NA,many,TRBV7-9,TRBJ2-7,CASSLAHYEQYF,TGTGCCAGCAGCTTAGCCCACTACGAGCAGTACTTC
TRBD2,many,TRBV7-2,TRBJ2-2,CASRRGLVNTGELFF,TGTGCCAGCAGACGGGGACTAGTGAACACCGGGGAGCTGTTTTTT
TRBD1,NA,TRBV6-1,TRBJ1-6,CASSEVRTGRSPLHF,TGTGCCAGCAGTGAAGTGAGGACAGGGCGGTCACCCCTCCACTTT
NA,many,TRBV10-2,TRBJ1-1,CASSEDSRLGAFF,TGCGCCAGCAGTGAGGACAGTCGCCTGGGTGCTTTCTTT
NA,NA,TRBV11-2,TRBJ2-7,CASRSISYEQYF,TGTGCCAGCAGGTCCATCTCCTACGAGCAGTACTTC
TRBD2,many,TRBV20-1,TRBJ2-7,CSARARTSLYEQYF,TGCAGTGCTAGAGCGAGGACTAGCCTGTACGAGCAGTACTTC
TRBD2,many,TRBV6-4,TRBJ2-6,CASSGTSGSGANVLTF,TGTGCCAGCAGTGGGACTAGCGGCTCTGGGGCCAACGTCCTGACTTTC
NA,once,TRBV6-1,TRBJ1-1,CASSEREQDTEAFF,TGTGCCAGCAGTGAAAGGGAGCAAGACACTGAAGCTTTCTTT
TRBD1,few,TRBV5-1,TRBJ2-2,CASSSPGGTGTGGSGELFF,TGCGCCAGCAGCTCCCCGGGAGGGACCGGGACAGGGGGATCCGGGGAGCTGTTTTTT
NA,many,TRBV18,TRBJ2-7,CASSPLGDRMGEQYF,TGTGCCAGCTCACCATTAGGCGACAGGATGGGAGAGCAGTACTTC
NA,NA,TRBV18,TRBJ2-7,CASSPQETYEQYF,TGTGCCAGCTCACCACAGGAAACCTACGAGCAGTACTTC
NA,many,TRBV4-1,TRBJ2-7,CASSQDTSKTGVPSYEQYF,TGCGCCAGCAGCCAAGACACCTCAAAGACGGGGGTGCCTTCCTACGAGCAGTACTTC
NA,few,TRBV28,TRBJ2-5,CASSWQVGGSGETQYF,TGTGCCAGCAGTTGGCAGGTCGGGGGTTCAGGAGAGACCCAGTACTTC
TRBD1,many,TRBV20-1,TRBJ2-5,CSAPIRDSQETQYF,TGCAGTGCTCCAATCCGGGACAGCCAAGAGACCCAGTACTTC
TRBD2,many,TRBV11-1,TRBJ2-2,CASSRLAGGNTGELFF,TGTGCCAGCAGCCGACTAGCGGGAGGGAACACCGGGGAGCTGTTTTTT
NA,many,TRBV12-3/TRBV12-4,TRBJ1-2,CASSRRQAGNYGYTF,TGTGCCAGCAGCCGCCGGCAGGCGGGGAACTATGGCTACACCTTC
NA,few,TRBV19,TRBJ1-1,CASSPTILLGTEAFF,TGTGCCAGTAGTCCGACCATTTTATTGGGGACTGAAGCTTTCTTT
TRBD1,NA,TRBV27,TRBJ1-6,CASSGDRNWEPLHF,TGTGCCAGCAGCGGGGACAGAAATTGGGAACCCCTCCACTTT
NA,many,TRBV5-1,TRBJ1-6,CASSLVSARNISPLHF,TGCGCCAGCAGCTTGGTTTCGGCAAGGAATATTTCACCCCTCCACTTT
NA,many,TRBV12-3/TRBV12-4,TRBJ1-2,CASSLTGEAGYTF,TGTGCCAGCAGTTTAACAGGCGAAGCGGGCTACACCTTC
NA,many,TRBV4-3,TRBJ1-5,CASSQARGGNQPQHF,TGCGCCAGCAGCCAAGCCAGGGGTGGCAATCAGCCCCAGCATTTT
NA,many,TRBV19,TRBJ1-5,CASRYPGDNQPQHF,TGTGCCAGTAGATATCCAGGGGACAATCAGCCCCAGCATTTT
NA,many,TRBV7-8,TRBJ2-7,CASSLVVAGRTYEQYF,TGTGCCAGCAGCTTAGTAGTCGCAGGTCGCACCTACGAGCAGTACTTC
TRBD1,NA,TRBV28,TRBJ1-3,CASTDREDTIYF,TGTGCCAGCACCGACAGGGAGGACACCATATATTTT
NA,NA,TRBV27,TRBJ1-1,CASSPRGRGRAGAFF,TGTGCCAGCAGTCCCCGGGGGAGGGGTCGGGCCGGAGCTTTCTTT
TRBD1,many,TRBV6-1,TRBJ1-6,CASSPRQGTFYNSPLHF,TGTGCCAGCAGCCCCAGACAGGGGACATTCTATAATTCACCCCTCCACTTT